This TCR beta chain was profiled in a study of cytomegalovirus exposure and HLA in healthy donors. About the research overall: Counted in an early data release were tens of millions of unique TCRs from HLA-typed donors. Findings of the study overall: Most of the TCR beta V segments (in an earlier analysis) were productive either about 90% or about 30% of the time. Among TCR sequences, most were rare, though some public TCRs appeared in many donors.

Healthy bone marrow donors made up the donor group. The CDR3 spans 16 residues. Trimming took 5 bases from V and 6 from J; bases not matched to a gene: 8. Germline V gene lookup returns CDR1 ENHRY and CDR2 SYGVKD. Amplification used 60 Vbeta primers and 13 Jbeta primers. The repertoire was sequenced with immunoSEQ multiplex PCR; TCRdb's copy has only in-frame clones and lacks some. Of about 180,000 clones listed, around 82% were seen once; the top ten hold 2% to 3%. Comments on this clone: No antigen is known for it.

Sequenced: PBMCs. The source is a woman aged 30 to 39 in good health and CMV-seropositive. This chain connects TRBV10-3 to TRBJ2-3, with TRBD2 matching 13 bases. CDR3 sequence (DNA): TGTGCCATCAGTAAAACACTAGCGGGGGGGCAGGATACGCAGTATTTT. Translating it yields CAISKTLAGGQDTQYF.